Following are 18 T cell receptor beta chains from one sample sequenced in a study of blood T cell repertoires in COVID-19. Sequencing was performed with immunoSEQ multiplex PCR; in TCRdb, only in-frame clones are kept and a portion is missing. The repertoire holds fewer than 300,000 clones, 70% to 90% seen once, with around 15% in the top ten. Material for sequencing was PBMCs or T cells enriched from blood (not recorded which). The receptors here all came from a man aged 18 to 29 who had recovered from COVID-19.

J is TRBJ1-2 and V is TRBV6-6, with 8 positions matching TRBD1. The CDR3 totals 14 residues. Germline CDR1 MNHNY, CDR2 SVGAGI (reference sequence). Unmatched junction bases numbered 0, after V lost 0 bases and J lost 3 bases. The CDR3 DNA is TGTGCCAGCAGTTACTCGGACAGGGACTATGGCTACACCTTC. It yields the protein CASSYSDRDYGYTF.

The chain uses TRBV6-5 and TRBJ1-6; D perhaps matches TRBD1 (5 bases). Germline CDR1 MNHEY, CDR2 SVGAGI. The V gene lost 7 bases and the J gene lost 8 bases, with 18 bases spanning the gap. This CDR3 region has 15 residues. The CDR3 loop reads CASTRPRDPDSPLHF. CDR3 bases: TGTGCCAGCACTCGACCGCGGGACCCCGATTCACCCCTCCACTTT.

V usage is TRBV11-2 and J usage is TRBJ1-3; D is possibly TRBD1 (6 bases). CDR3 length: 15 amino acids. CDR1 SGHAT and CDR2 FQNNGV come from the germline V gene. Between the trimmed V and J ends, which lost 5 bases and 0 bases, there was a span of 11 bases. The CDR3 DNA follows: TGTGCCAGCAGCCCTGGGACAAACTCTGGAAACACCATATATTTT. It specifies CASSPGTNSGNTIYF. The complete variable domain, with remaining parts taken from reference TRBV11-2 and TRBJ1-3, reads EAGVAQSPRYKIIEKRQSVAFWCNPISGHATLYWYQQILGQGPKLLIQFQNNGVVDDSQLPKDRFSAERLKGVDSTLKIQPAKLEDSAVYLCASSPGTNSGNTIYFGEGSWLTVV.

V usage is TRBV5-4 and J usage is TRBJ2-5; 12 bases align to TRBD2. V dropped 5 bases and J dropped 5; count of bases not matched to a gene: 7. Germline V lookup: CDR1 SGHNT, CDR2 YYREEE (reference sequence). This CDR3 comprises 15 residues. The CDR3 is CASSLAGGLVETQYF. The CDR3, as DNA: TGTGCCAGCAGTCTAGCGGGGGGGCTCGTGGAGACCCAGTACTTC.

Here the CDR3 DNA reads TGTGCCAGCAGCTTCCGGACAATATCTAACTATGGCTACACCTTC. It yields the protein CASSFRTISNYGYTF. V gene TRBV11-2 combines with J gene TRBJ1-2; weak D call: TRBD1 (5 bases). The germline CDR1 and CDR2 sequences are SGHAT and FQNNGV. This CDR3 has 15 residues. The V and J ends lost 3 bases and 0 bases respectively, with 11 bases between them.

The chain joins TRBV9 to TRBJ2-2; no reliable D call. In germline, CDR1 is SGDLS, CDR2 YYNGEE. V lost 0 bases and J lost 3, with 12 bases in between. The CDR3 contains 16 residues. The CDR3 protein is CASSVGLQNHTGELFF. Here the CDR3 DNA reads TGTGCCAGCAGCGTAGGCTTACAGAACCACACCGGGGAGCTGTTTTTT.

This clone has just one count. The gene calls are TRBV18 and TRBJ1-3; D is ambiguous. Germline V gene data show CDR1 as KGHSH and CDR2 as LQKENI. This CDR3 contains 15 residues. The V and J ends lost 3 bases and 1 base respectively, with 10 bases between them. This CDR3 is CASSPRTGSGNTIYF. CDR3 nucleotides: TGTGCCAGCTCACCCCGGACGGGGTCTGGAAACACCATATATTTT.

The chain employs TRBV28 and TRBJ2-3, with 9 positions matching TRBD1. J lost 5 bases, V lost 6 bases, and 6 bases had no gene match. Germline V gene sequence: CDR1 MDHEN, CDR2 SYDVKM. The CDR3 length is 14 residues. The CDR3 sequence: CASRLTGGIDTQYF. CDR3 sequence (DNA): TGTGCCAGCAGACTGACAGGGGGTATAGATACGCAGTATTTT.

The chain employs TRBV5-1 and TRBJ2-7; the match to TRBD1 covers 7 bases. V gave up 4 bases and J gave up 6 bases; unmatched junction bases: 13. The CDR3 has 15 residues. Germline loops: CDR1 SGHRS, CDR2 YFSETQ. The CDR3 sequence: CASSPPGQDVVEQYF. CDR3 DNA: TGCGCCAGCAGCCCACCTGGACAGGACGTAGTCGAGCAGTACTTC.

This clone was detected many times. The CDR3 DNA is TGTGCCAGCACACTCGACACCTACAATGAGCAGTTCTTC. Translation gives CASTLDTYNEQFF. This sequence joins TRBV2 and TRBJ2-1; D is unclear. This CDR3 contains 13 residues. Trimming shortened V by 7 bases and J by 2 bases, and 9 bases separated the two germline ends. CDR1 and CDR2 (germline): SNHLY, FYNNEI.

This clone has just one count. The chain joins TRBV3-1 (or the pseudogene TRBV3-2) to TRBJ1-1, with 9 bases identical to TRBD1. This CDR3 spans 13 amino acids. CDR1 is LGHDT and CDR2 is YNNKEL in the germline V gene (reference sequence). V was clipped by 6 bases and J by 10 bases; unmatched bases: 9. The CDR3 DNA reads TGTGCCAGCAGGGCGGACAGGGGAGGAGGAGCTTTCTTT. It specifies CASRADRGGGAFF.

The chain links TRBV3-1 (or the pseudogene TRBV3-2) to TRBJ2-1; 7 nucleotides agree with TRBD2. After removal of 0 bases from V and 9 bases from J, the junction contained 14 bases not matched to a gene. Per the germline V gene, CDR1 is LGHDT and CDR2 is YNNKEL (reference sequence). The CDR3 contains 17 residues. CDR3 sequence reads: CASSQDSGEGLGLEQFF. The DNA of the CDR3 is TGTGCCAGCAGCCAAGATTCGGGGGAGGGCCTCGGTCTTGAGCAGTTCTTC.

V usage is TRBV6-5 and J usage is TRBJ1-1; 9 bases agree with TRBD1. Germline CDR1 is MNHEY and CDR2 is SVGAGI. V gave up 9 bases and J gave up 5 bases; unmatched junction bases: 10. The CDR3 sequence is 14 residues long. The CDR3 region is CASKKRDRETEAFF. In nucleotides, the CDR3 is TGTGCCAGTAAAAAACGGGACAGGGAGACTGAAGCTTTCTTT.

The chain's CDR3 is CASSKTNRVLYGYTF. The CDR3, as DNA: TGTGCCAGCAGCAAGACGAACAGGGTTCTTTATGGCTACACCTTC. The chain carries TRBV5-8 and TRBJ1-2, with a possible D match to TRBD1 (6 bases). V was pared by 4 bases and J by 5 bases, with 18 bases between. The CDR3 extends over 15 amino acids. The germline V gene has CDR1 SGHTS and CDR2 YDEGEE.

This chain joins TRBV10-1 and TRBJ1-2, with TRBD1 identical over 7 bases. This CDR3 is 14 amino acids long. The junction had 9 bases not matched to a gene; V was cut back by 6 bases and J by 5 bases. Germline V lookup: CDR1 WNHNN, CDR2 SYGVQD (reference sequence). CDR3 bases: TGCGCCAGCAGCCCCGGGACAGCGGGTTATGGCTACACCTTC. Translated: CASSPGTAGYGYTF.

This chain connects TRBV7-2 to TRBJ2-1, with D perhaps matching TRBD1 (6 bases). This CDR3 has 14 residues. Trimming removed 4 bases at V and 2 bases at J, with 9 bases between. Per germline, CDR1 SGHTA and CDR2 FQGNSA. The CDR3 protein is CASSSRQAYNEQFF. CDR3 bases: TGTGCCAGCAGCTCCCGACAGGCCTACAATGAGCAGTTCTTC.

The chain links TRBV10-1 to TRBJ1-2; TRBD1 matches 7 bases. This CDR3 spans 15 amino acids. The germline gives CDR1 WNHNN, CDR2 SYGVQD (reference sequence). With 3 bases clipped from V and 5 bases from J, the junction kept 9 bases outside the gene matches. CDR3 DNA sequence: TGCGCCAGCAGTGATAGCCGGGACAGCCCTTATGGCTACACCTTC. The encoded protein is CASSDSRDSPYGYTF.

The chain couples TRBV19 to TRBJ2-1; 8 bases line up with TRBD2. The CDR3 spans 16 residues. J lost 4 bases, V lost 6 bases, and 11 bases had no gene match. Per germline, CDR1 LNHDA and CDR2 SQIVND (reference sequence). The DNA of the CDR3 is TGTGCCAGTAGCCCTCTTAGGGGCGGGGGGTACAATGAGCAGTTCTTC. Amino acids: CASSPLRGGGYNEQFF.